This T cell receptor (beta chain) stems from a study of T cells in Graves' hyperthyroidism and ophthalmopathy. General observations from the study: Separation of ophthalmopathy from stable hyperthyroidism was achieved by a 13 V-J model. Blood shared most expanded thyroid clonotypes above 0.001.

Researchers amplified the TCR beta CDR3 regions from RNA transcripts. With the HTBI primer set, the TCR CDR3 went through a first round of RT-PCR. One entry per CDR3 protein, called by TCRdb with MiXCR from the multiplex PCR reads. The table shows approximately 560,000 distinct CDR3 sequences, with around 46% occurring only once. The definition of stable Graves' hyperthyroidism was no ophthalmopathy progression within 18 months. Researchers barred patients who had uncontrolled infection, other autoimmune disease, pregnancy or lactation. In regard to this clonotype: The antigen is not known.

Trimming removed 3 bases at V and 0 bases at J, with 14 bases between. The germline gives CDR1 SEHNR, CDR2 FQNEAQ (reference sequence). This CDR3 has 16 residues. The gene calls are TRBV7-9 and TRBJ1-1, with TRBD1 as a possible D gene (5 bases). This receptor was obtained from a woman aged 18-29 years with Graves' hyperthyroidism. Sequences were obtained from peripheral blood or thyroid tissue (not recorded which). In DNA form, the CDR3 reads TGTGCCAGCAGCTTGGCAGGACGGGGCATGAACACTGAAGCTTTCTTT. Its translation is CASSLAGRGMNTEAFF.